One and the same sample provided the 31 T cell receptor beta chains below, sequenced in a study of T cells in localized non-small cell lung cancer (dated by TCRdb to the early 2020s). Libraries were made using the immunoSEQ multiplex PCR assay. TCRdb re-hosts the immuneACCESS table, in-frame sequences only. Its copies lack some clones; in the studies checked, an unresolved V gene accounts for under half of them, and the cause for the rest is not known. The sample records under 2,000 clones, 25% to 30% of which are singletons. Roughly 13% of the sample lies in the top ten. Sequencing was performed on normal lung tissue next to the tumor, taken before any cancer treatment. The receptor set was obtained from a male donor at least 60 years old with stage II squamous cell lung carcinoma.

Only one count was recorded for this clone. V usage is TRBV15 and J usage is TRBJ2-6; D is possibly TRBD1 or TRBD2 (5 bases each). The CDR3 has 21 amino acids. V dropped 0 bases and J dropped 0 bases, with 21 bases sitting between them. Looked up from germline, CDR1 is LNHNV and CDR2 is YYDKDF (reference sequence). The CDR3 DNA is TGTGCCACCAGCAGAGATATAATTCCGGGGCAGCCTTTCTCTGGGGCCAACGTCCTGACTTTC. Translated, it gives CATSRDIIPGQPFSGANVLTF.

Judged by abundance, this clone is medium-sized (0.01 to 0.1%). The chain combines TRBV11-3 with TRBJ1-3, with TRBD1 identical over 8 bases. Germline V gives CDR1 SGHNT, CDR2 YENEEA. This CDR3 has 16 amino acids. Losses at the gene ends were 7 bases for V and 0 bases for J; bases not matched to a gene: 8. The CDR3 here is CASTQFQGASGNTIYF. The CDR3 DNA reads TGTGCCAGCACCCAATTCCAGGGGGCCTCTGGAAACACCATATATTTT.

This clone was picked up a small number of times. The V gene is TRBV11-3, the J gene TRBJ1-4; TRBD1 matches 7 bases. The V gene's germline CDR1 is SGHNT and CDR2 YENEEA. Germline trimming cut 5 bases from V and 4 bases from J; bases unmatched to any gene: 4. CDR3 length equals 14 residues. In DNA form, the CDR3 reads TGTGCCAGCAGCCATGGGACAGATAATGAAAAACTGTTTTTT. Translated, it gives CASSHGTDNEKLFF. The complete variable domain, with remaining parts taken from reference TRBV11-3 and TRBJ1-4, reads EAGVVQSPRYKIIEKKQPVAFWCNPISGHNTLYWYLQNLGQGPELLIRYENEEAVDDSQLPKDRFSAERLKGVDSTLKIQPAELGDSAVYLCASSHGTDNEKLFFGSGTQLSVL.

The chain is built from TRBV28 and TRBJ1-3; D is ambiguous. The CDR3 covers 16 residues. Germline values: CDR1 MDHEN, CDR2 SYDVKM. V was trimmed by 5 bases and J by 0 bases, leaving 14 bases between them. CDR3 loop: CASSPAGSVSGNTIYF. The CDR3 DNA reads TGTGCCAGCAGTCCCGCAGGTTCCGTCTCTGGAAACACCATATATTTT.

The V call is TRBV11-3, the J call TRBJ1-2, with 7 bases identical to TRBD1. The V gene end was trimmed by 5 bases and the J gene end by 4 bases; junction bases not matched to a gene: 10. This CDR3 is built from 15 residues. Germline assignment: CDR1 SGHNT and CDR2 YENEEA. In DNA form, the CDR3 reads TGTGCCAGCAGCCAAACGACAGGGACCATCTATGGCTACACCTTC. The encoded protein is CASSQTTGTIYGYTF.

This clone is termed large (0.1 to 1%). This chain links TRBV11-3 with TRBJ1-1, with 7 positions matching TRBD1. The CDR3 contains 15 residues. The germline CDR1 and CDR2 sequences are SGHNT and YENEEA. Trimming removed 5 bases from V and 6 bases from J; junction bases left unmatched: 12. The CDR3 sequence: CASSPVAAGGPEAFF. In DNA form, the CDR3 reads TGTGCCAGCAGCCCGGTGGCCGCAGGGGGGCCTGAAGCTTTCTTT.

Only a few counts were recorded for this clone. This chain uses TRBV18 with TRBJ1-2; no clear D. Germline V CDR1 and CDR2: KGHSH, LQKENI. CDR3 size: 14 residues. With 1 base removed from V and 5 bases from J, the gap between germline ends came to 11 bases. The CDR3: CASSPLLGSYGYTF. CDR3 bases: TGTGCCAGCTCACCACTACTAGGGAGTTATGGCTACACCTTC.

In its sample, this clone was seen a few times. The chain joins TRBV14 to TRBJ1-1; D is possibly TRBD1 (5 bases). Per germline, CDR1 SGHDN and CDR2 FVKESK. The CDR3 totals 11 residues. Deletions cut 8 bases from V and 7 bases from J, with 11 bases between. DNA of the CDR3: TGTGCCAGCTCCGTCAGGGATGAAGCTTTCTTT. It encodes CASSVRDEAFF.

The sample holds a few counts of this clone. The chain couples TRBV6-8 to TRBJ1-2; D gene ambiguous. Deletions cut 10 bases from V and 8 bases from J, with 20 bases between. CDR1 and CDR2 from the germline V gene are MNHGY and SAAAGT. This CDR3 is built from 13 residues. CDR3 nucleotides: TGTGCCATCAGACTTTCAGGAGACGGGGGCTACACCTTC. Its translation: CAIRLSGDGGYTF.

This clone occurred a few times. This chain uses TRBV19 with TRBJ1-3; D is uncertain. CDR1 is LNHDA and CDR2 is SQIVND in the germline V gene (reference sequence). The CDR3 sequence is 15 residues long. V was trimmed by 0 bases and J by 4 bases, leaving 10 bases between them. The CDR3: CASSIDDRPGNTIYF. The DNA of the CDR3 is TGTGCCAGTAGTATAGATGATCGCCCCGGAAACACCATATATTTT. The full variable domain, rest sourced from reference TRBV19 and TRBJ1-3, is DGGITQSPKYLFRKEGQNVTLSCEQNLNHDAMYWYRQDPGQGLRLIYYSQIVNDFQKGDIAEGYSVSREKKESFPLTVTSAQKNPTAFYLCASSIDDRPGNTIYFGEGSWLTVV.

V gene TRBV19 combines with J gene TRBJ2-2; D gene unclear. This CDR3 is built from 16 residues. Germline V gene data show CDR1 as LNHDA and CDR2 as SQIVND (reference sequence). The V end lost 3 bases, the J end lost 6 bases, and 17 bases lay between the germline ends. The CDR3 reads CASSISRRSEAGELFF. CDR3 bases: TGTGCCAGTAGTATTTCGCGTCGGAGCGAGGCCGGGGAGCTGTTTTTT.

This clone was found once. V and J are TRBV18 and TRBJ1-5, with D unclear. V shed 3 bases and J shed 4 bases, with 7 bases lying between them. Per germline, CDR1 KGHSH and CDR2 LQKENI. This CDR3 is 13 amino acids long. The CDR3: CASSPGNNQPQHF. In nucleotides, the CDR3 is TGTGCCAGCTCACCGGGGAATAATCAGCCCCAGCATTTT. Looking up the rest from reference TRBV18 and TRBJ1-5 gives the full variable domain: NAGVMQNPRHLVRRRGQEARLRCSPMKGHSHVYWYRQLPEEGLKFMVYLQKENIIDESGMPKERFSAEFPKEGPSILRIQQVVRGDSAAYFCASSPGNNQPQHFGDGTRLSIL.

The chain joins TRBV18 to TRBJ1-3; a possible D gene is TRBD1 (6 bases). V was trimmed by 11 bases and J by 0 bases, leaving 14 bases between them. The CDR3 is 14 amino acids. The germline V gene encodes CDR1 KGHSH and CDR2 LQKENI. The CDR3 region is CAGGTGNSGNTIYF. The CDR3 DNA is TGTGCCGGGGGCACAGGGAACTCTGGAAACACCATATATTTT.

V is TRBV28 and J is TRBJ1-6; D not resolved. The CDR3 is 15 residues long. V lost 6 bases and J 10 bases, leaving 19 bases between the germline ends. Germline CDR1 is MDHEN and CDR2 is SYDVKM. This chain's CDR3 is CASSWRELNDSPLHF. CDR3 in DNA: TGTGCCAGCAGCTGGCGGGAGCTAAATGACTCACCCCTCCACTTT.

This clone came up a few times. V gene TRBV19 combines with J gene TRBJ1-1; possibly TRBD1 for D (5 bases). The ends were cut back, 4 bases at V and 6 bases at J, with 15 bases in the middle. The germline V gene encodes CDR1 LNHDA and CDR2 SQIVND (reference sequence). The CDR3 sequence is 14 residues long. In DNA form, the CDR3 reads TGTGCCAGTAGTAAGGGCAGGGTGGTCGCTGAAGCTTTCTTT. It translates to CASSKGRVVAEAFF.

The chain is built from TRBV7-5 and TRBJ2-1; no check of the table's D call, TRBD2, against the DNA was made. TRBV7-5 is annotated as a pseudogene. This CDR3 has 14 residues. CDR3 nucleotide sequence: TGTGCCTTTCGGGGGGGGCCCAGTTACAATGAGCAGTTCTTC. Its translation: CAFRGGPSYNEQFF.

The V gene is TRBV19, the J gene TRBJ1-5, with no clear D. This CDR3 is built from 15 residues. CDR1 LNHDA and CDR2 SQIVND come from the germline V gene (reference sequence). Trimming left V 9 bases short and J 0 bases short, with 15 bases between. CDR3 in amino acids: CASQYQFDSNQPQHF. The CDR3 DNA follows: TGTGCCAGCCAGTATCAATTCGATAGCAATCAGCCCCAGCATTTT.

This clone was counted a few times. The chain uses TRBV6-8 and TRBJ1-3; no definite D call. Trimming removed 4 bases from V and 3 bases from J, with 10 bases in between. There are 14 residues in the CDR3. Looked up from germline, CDR1 is MNHGY and CDR2 is SAAAGT. The chain's CDR3 is CASSLIIGGNTIYF. Here the CDR3 DNA reads TGTGCCAGCAGTTTAATCATCGGTGGAAACACCATATATTTT.

This chain uses TRBV11-3 with TRBJ1-2; a weak D match, TRBD1 (6 bases). The ends were cut back, 5 bases at V and 1 base at J, with 14 bases in the middle. CDR1 SGHNT and CDR2 YENEEA come from the germline V gene. The CDR3 is 15 amino acids. CDR3: CASSPDSTYNYGYTF. The CDR3 DNA reads as TGTGCCAGCAGCCCGGACAGTACCTATAACTATGGCTACACCTTC.

V and J are TRBV6-8 and TRBJ2-1; the D is unclear. The V end was cut by 6 bases, the J end by 13 bases, with 19 bases between. The germline CDR1 and CDR2 sequences are MNHGY and SAAAGT. The CDR3 totals 13 residues. The CDR3, as DNA: TGTGCCAGCAGCCCCGGGCCAGTGTCCGGACAGTTCTTC. Translated: CASSPGPVSGQFF.

This chain joins TRBV11-3 and TRBJ2-6; 7 bases align to TRBD1. The CDR3 totals 17 residues. The V gene end was trimmed by 6 bases and the J gene end by 0 bases; junction bases not matched to a gene: 8. Germline CDR1 reads SGHNT; CDR2 reads YENEEA. The CDR3 coding sequence is TGTGCCAGCAGTTACCGGGACAGAAGCTCTGGGGCCAACGTCCTGACTTTC. Its protein product is CASSYRDRSSGANVLTF.

The J gene is TRBJ1-5, the V gene TRBV5-1; 8 nucleotides agree with TRBD1. CDR1 SGHRS and CDR2 YFSETQ come from the germline V gene. The V and J ends lost 0 bases and 0 bases, in that order; junction bases with no gene match: 5. The CDR3 contains 17 residues. CDR3 DNA: TGCGCCAGCAGCTTGGAGCCAGGGGGCCCTAGCAATCAGCCCCAGCATTTT. Residues: CASSLEPGGPSNQPQHF.

V and J are TRBV15 and TRBJ2-1, with a tentative D call TRBD2 (5 bases). The germline V and J ends were trimmed by 3 bases and 3 bases, with 12 bases remaining between them. Germline lookup yields CDR1 LNHNV and CDR2 YYDKDF (reference sequence). CDR3 size: 15 residues. The CDR3 spells CATSRRAGDYNEQFF. Written as DNA, the CDR3 is TGTGCCACCAGCAGGAGGGCCGGCGACTACAATGAGCAGTTCTTC.

The V call is TRBV28, the J call TRBJ1-5; 7 bases are a match to TRBD1. The J segment lost 0 bases and the V segment lost 2 bases, leaving 4 bases of the junction unmatched. This CDR3 spans 16 amino acids. Germline V gene data show CDR1 as MDHEN and CDR2 as SYDVKM. CDR3 coding DNA: TGTGCCAGCAGTTTAATTTGGGACAGTAGCAATCAGCCCCAGCATTTT. This gives the protein CASSLIWDSSNQPQHF.

This clone was seen a few times. This chain joins TRBV9 and TRBJ1-5; D may be TRBD1 (5 bases). This CDR3 has 14 amino acids. Trimming stripped 3 bases from V and 2 bases from J, with 9 bases between. Germline loops: CDR1 SGDLS, CDR2 YYNGEE. The CDR3: CASSAGAGNQPQHF. In DNA, the CDR3 is TGTGCCAGCAGCGCTGGGGCGGGCAATCAGCCCCAGCATTTT.

The chain is built from TRBV28 and TRBJ2-2; the D gene is possibly TRBD1 (5 bases). This CDR3 contains 14 residues. V gave up 6 bases and J gave up 1 base, with 9 bases separating them. CDR1 and CDR2 from the germline V gene are MDHEN and SYDVKM. CDR3 residues: CASSLQENTGELFF. For the CDR3, the DNA is TGTGCCAGCAGCTTACAGGAGAACACCGGGGAGCTGTTTTTT.

The chain couples TRBV4-1 to TRBJ1-5; D ambiguous. CDR3 length equals 15 residues. The ends were cut back, 2 bases at V and 3 bases at J, with 11 bases in the middle. Germline-derived CDR1 and CDR2 are MGHRA and YSYEKL. The CDR3: CASSQTDVANQPQHF. The CDR3 DNA follows: TGCGCCAGCAGCCAAACGGACGTCGCCAATCAGCCCCAGCATTTT.

Relative to its sample, this clone is medium-sized. The genes are TRBV11-3 and TRBJ1-2; D is unresolved. CDR1 is SGHNT and CDR2 is YENEEA in the germline V gene. V was trimmed by 5 bases and J by 7 bases, leaving 17 bases between them. The CDR3 is made up of 14 amino acids. CDR3: CASSRGEGIGGYTF. For the CDR3, the DNA is TGTGCCAGCAGCCGGGGAGAGGGAATAGGTGGCTACACCTTC.

V usage is TRBV7-4 and J usage is TRBJ1-4; D is undetermined. The CDR3 runs 13 residues. With 5 bases removed from V and 8 bases from J, the gap between germline ends came to 12 bases. Germline V gene data show CDR1 as SGHVT and CDR2 as SQSDAQ. The CDR3 loop is CASSVKGGEKLFF. In DNA form, the CDR3 reads TGTGCCAGCAGCGTAAAGGGAGGCGAAAAACTGTTTTTT.

This clone appeared a few times. J is TRBJ1-1 and V is TRBV5-1, with 9 bases aligning to TRBD1. CDR3 length: 14 residues. Germline V gene data show CDR1 as SGHRS and CDR2 as YFSETQ. The V segment lost 5 bases and the J segment 3 bases; nucleotides outside the gene matches: 5. CDR3 coding DNA: TGCGCCAGCAGTTCCGACAGGGGGGACACTGAAGCTTTCTTT. Protein product: CASSSDRGDTEAFF.

This sequence joins TRBV5-1 and TRBJ2-7; D call uncertain. CDR3 length: 15 amino acids. The germline gives CDR1 SGHRS, CDR2 YFSETQ. V was trimmed by 0 bases and J by 0 bases, leaving 10 bases between them. The CDR3 spells CASSLGILSSYEQYF. In nucleotides, the CDR3 is TGCGCCAGCAGCTTGGGGATTTTAAGCTCCTACGAGCAGTACTTC.